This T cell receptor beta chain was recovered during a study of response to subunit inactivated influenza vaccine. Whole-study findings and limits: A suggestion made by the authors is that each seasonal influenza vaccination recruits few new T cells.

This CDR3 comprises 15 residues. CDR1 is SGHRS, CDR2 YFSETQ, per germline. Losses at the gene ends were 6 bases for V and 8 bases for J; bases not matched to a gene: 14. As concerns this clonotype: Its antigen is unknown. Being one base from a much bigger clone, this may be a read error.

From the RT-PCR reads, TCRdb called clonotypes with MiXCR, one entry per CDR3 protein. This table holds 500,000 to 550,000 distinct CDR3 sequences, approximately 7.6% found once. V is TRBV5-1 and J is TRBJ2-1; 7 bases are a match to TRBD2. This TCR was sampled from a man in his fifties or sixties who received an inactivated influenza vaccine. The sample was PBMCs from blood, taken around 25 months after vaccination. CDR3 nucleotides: TGCGCCAGCACACTCGGGACTATCGGGAGCCATGAGCAGTTCTTC. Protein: CASTLGTIGSHEQFF.